This passage covers 12 T cell receptor beta chains from one sample sequenced in a study of blood T cell repertoires in COVID-19. Only in-frame clones appear in the TCRdb table, and some are missing; sequencing was by immunoSEQ multiplex PCR. The table includes approximately 160,000 clones, over 80% detected once. Sample: peripheral blood. The receptor set was obtained from a man in his 70s who had recovered from COVID-19.

This clone was seen many times. The rearrangement joins TRBV5-4 to TRBJ2-1, with D unclear. CDR3 length: 15 residues. Germline V CDR1 and CDR2: SGHNT, YYREEE (reference sequence). The ends were cut back, 0 bases at V and 5 bases at J, with 12 bases in the middle. The CDR3 sequence: CASSLAGPNNNEQFF. As DNA, the CDR3 is TGTGCCAGCAGCTTGGCAGGCCCAAATAACAATGAGCAGTTCTTC. Full variable domain (rest looked up from reference TRBV5-4 and TRBJ2-1): ETGVTQSPTHLIKTRGQQVTLRCSSQSGHNTVSWYQQALGQGPQFIFQYYREEENGRGNFPPRFSGLQFPNYSSELNVNALELDDSALYLCASSLAGPNNNEQFFGPGTRLTVL.

The chain is built from TRBV7-2 and TRBJ1-3, with a possible D match to TRBD1 (6 bases). The CDR3 spans 16 residues. Germline CDR1 reads SGHTA; CDR2 reads FQGNSA. The V end was cut by 6 bases, the J end by 0 bases, with 15 bases between. In nucleotides, the CDR3 is TGTGCCAGCAGAGATTCACAAGGGGGCTCTGGAAACACCATATATTTT. Translated, it gives CASRDSQGGSGNTIYF.

CDR3 protein: CASSRYMGQEETQYF. The CDR3 region has the DNA TGCGCCAGCAGTCGATACATGGGGCAGGAAGAGACCCAGTACTTC. This chain links TRBV5-1 with TRBJ2-5; perhaps TRBD1 as D (5 bases). V was cut by 5 bases and J by 3 bases, with 17 bases left in between. The CDR3 is 15 amino acids. Germline V gene data show CDR1 as SGHRS and CDR2 as YFSETQ.

The chain couples TRBV7-3 to TRBJ2-1; D uncertain. The CDR3 length is 13 residues. V gave up 2 bases and J gave up 5 bases, with 7 bases separating them. Germline V gene sequence: CDR1 SGHTA, CDR2 FQGTGA. The CDR3 region has the DNA TGTGCCAGCAGCTTAGTTAGAGACAATGAGCAGTTCTTC. Its translation is CASSLVRDNEQFF.

This sequence joins TRBV4-3 and TRBJ2-2; 14 positions match TRBD2. The CDR3 sequence is 20 residues long. V gave up 2 bases and J gave up 4 bases; unmatched junction bases: 12. CDR1 LGHNA and CDR2 YSLEER come from the germline V gene. The chain's CDR3 is CASSQLKAGTSGRSTGELFF. As DNA, the CDR3 is TGCGCCAGCAGCCAATTAAAAGCCGGGACTAGCGGGAGATCCACCGGGGAGCTGTTTTTT.

The chain joins TRBV11-2 to TRBJ2-1; 10 bases agree with TRBD2. V lost 6 bases to trimming and J lost 10 bases; unmatched junction nucleotides: 12. The length of the CDR3 is 15 residues. Per germline, CDR1 SGHAT and CDR2 FQNNGV. The CDR3 here is CASRALAGVPYEQFF. CDR3 bases: TGTGCCAGCAGAGCTCTAGCGGGAGTTCCATACGAGCAGTTCTTC.

The CDR3 region is CASGGIATGQETQYF. CDR3 bases: TGCGCCAGCGGGGGTATTGCGACAGGACAAGAGACCCAGTACTTC. The chain links TRBV4-1 to TRBJ2-5; TRBD1 is a possible D gene (6 bases). With 8 bases removed from V and 2 bases from J, the gap between germline ends came to 18 bases. Germline V gene lookup returns CDR1 MGHRA and CDR2 YSYEKL. This CDR3 is built from 15 residues.

The genes are TRBV2 and TRBJ2-1, with D perhaps TRBD2 (5 bases). The CDR3 is 15 residues long. The germline CDR1 and CDR2 sequences are SNHLY and FYNNEI. Trimming shortened V by 6 bases and J by 4 bases, and 16 bases separated the two germline ends. CDR3 in amino acids: CASRPGEGSYNEQFF. The CDR3 DNA reads TGTGCCAGCAGGCCCGGAGAGGGATCATACAATGAGCAGTTCTTC.

The rearrangement links TRBV7-9 to TRBJ2-5, with TRBD1 matching 8 bases. This CDR3 is built from 14 residues. Trimming at V came to 4 bases and at J to 3 bases, leaving 4 bases not matched to a gene. In germline, CDR1 is SEHNR, CDR2 FQNEAQ (reference sequence). CDR3 loop: CASSSTGGEETQYF. For the CDR3, the DNA is TGTGCCAGCAGCTCAACAGGGGGAGAAGAGACCCAGTACTTC.

The chain joins TRBV27 to TRBJ1-4, with D possibly TRBD1 on 5 matching bases. The germline V gene encodes CDR1 MNHEY and CDR2 SMNVEV (reference sequence). V shed 1 base and J shed 7 bases, with 19 bases lying between them. There are 17 residues in the CDR3. The CDR3 loop reads CASSLWAGPPGGEKLFF. The CDR3 DNA reads TGTGCCAGCAGTTTATGGGCAGGGCCACCCGGGGGTGAAAAACTGTTTTTT. Full variable domain (remainder filled in from reference TRBV27 and TRBJ1-4): EAQVTQNPRYLITVTGKKLTVTCSQNMNHEYMSWYRQDPGLGLRQIYYSMNVEVTDKGDVPEGYKVSRKEKRNFPLILESPSPNQTSLYFCASSLWAGPPGGEKLFFGSGTQLSVL.

This sequence joins TRBV18 and TRBJ2-2; TRBD2 is a possible D gene (5 bases). From germline, CDR1 is KGHSH and CDR2 LQKENI. The length of the CDR3 is 16 residues. Trimming stripped 3 bases from V and 0 bases from J, with 11 bases between. The CDR3 region has the DNA TGTGCCAGCTCACCTCTAGCATATACGAACACCGGGGAGCTGTTTTTT. This gives the protein CASSPLAYTNTGELFF.

The gene calls are TRBV10-2 and TRBJ2-5; 9 bases are shared with TRBD2. Per the germline V gene, CDR1 is WSHSY and CDR2 is SAAADI. V shed 4 bases and J 2 bases; nucleotides not matched to a gene: 5. This CDR3 is built from 15 residues. CDR3 in DNA: TGCGCCAGCAGTGGTGCTGGACTAGCGCAAGAGACCCAGTACTTC. It yields the protein CASSGAGLAQETQYF.